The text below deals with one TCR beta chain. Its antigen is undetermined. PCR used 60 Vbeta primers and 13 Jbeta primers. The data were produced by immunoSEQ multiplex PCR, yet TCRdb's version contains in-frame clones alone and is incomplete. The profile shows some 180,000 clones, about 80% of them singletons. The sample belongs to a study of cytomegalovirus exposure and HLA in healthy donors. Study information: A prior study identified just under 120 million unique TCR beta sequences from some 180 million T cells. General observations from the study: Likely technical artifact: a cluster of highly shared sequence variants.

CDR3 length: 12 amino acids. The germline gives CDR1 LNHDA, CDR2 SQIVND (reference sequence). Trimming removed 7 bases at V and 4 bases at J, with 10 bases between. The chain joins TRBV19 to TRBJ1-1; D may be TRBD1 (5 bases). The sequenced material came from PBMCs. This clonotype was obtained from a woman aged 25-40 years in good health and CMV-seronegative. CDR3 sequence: CASTSGFTEAFF. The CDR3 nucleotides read TGTGCCAGTACCTCAGGGTTCACTGAAGCTTTCTTT.